Listed below are T cell receptor beta chains from one sample, sequenced in a study of T cell responses to AZD1222 COVID-19 vaccine. Sequenced by immunoSEQ multiplex PCR; TCRdb stores in-frame clones only, minus some. Of over 130,000 clones listed, roughly 90% were seen once; the top ten hold roughly 4%. The sample was peripheral blood, taken 28 days after the second AZD1222 dose. The receptors were sampled from an adult who received the AZD1222 COVID-19 vaccine. Each CDR3 is given with its conserved first and last residue. D genes are given only for firm matches. Clone size is given for some rows only: seen once, a few or many times, or a class if the clone is expanded.

V gene: TRBV28; clone size: NA; D gene: NA; J gene: TRBJ2-7; CDR3 protein: CASSGSASYEQYF; CDR3 DNA: TGTGCCAGCAGCGGTAGCGCCTCCTACGAGCAGTACTTC
V gene: TRBV29-1; clone size: NA; D gene: NA; J gene: TRBJ2-3; CDR3 protein: CSVEGLLGRGGDTQYF; CDR3 DNA: TGCAGCGTTGAGGGCCTTTTGGGGCGGGGCGGAGATACGCAGTATTTT
V gene: TRBV2; clone size: once; D gene: NA; J gene: TRBJ1-3; CDR3 protein: CASSAGSGNTIYF; CDR3 DNA: TGTGCCAGCAGTGCTGGGTCTGGAAACACCATATATTTT
V gene: TRBV5-6; clone size: NA; D gene: NA; J gene: TRBJ1-5; CDR3 protein: CASSLYEVGYSNQPQHF; CDR3 DNA: TGTGCCAGCAGCTTGTACGAAGTTGGGTATAGCAATCAGCCCCAGCATTTT
V gene: TRBV5-4; clone size: NA; D gene: TRBD1; J gene: TRBJ1-2; CDR3 protein: CASSLGTGSYTF; CDR3 DNA: TGTGCCAGCAGCTTGGGGACAGGGAGCTACACCTTC
V gene: TRBV4-3; clone size: NA; D gene: TRBD1; J gene: TRBJ2-2; CDR3 protein: CASSQATGTPGELFF; CDR3 DNA: TGCGCCAGCAGCCAAGCGACAGGGACCCCCGGGGAGCTGTTTTTT
V gene: TRBV7-9; clone size: once; D gene: NA; J gene: TRBJ2-1; CDR3 protein: CASSLAGLGGADGEFF; CDR3 DNA: TGTGCCAGCAGCTTAGCGGGGCTCGGCGGTGCTGACGGAGAGTTCTTC
V gene: TRBV29-1; clone size: NA; D gene: TRBD1; J gene: TRBJ2-1; CDR3 protein: CSVDSDRGGNEQFF; CDR3 DNA: TGCAGCGTTGATTCAGACAGGGGTGGCAATGAGCAGTTCTTC
V gene: TRBV28; clone size: NA; D gene: TRBD1; J gene: TRBJ1-5; CDR3 protein: CASNRDRSQPQHF; CDR3 DNA: TGTGCCAGCAACCGGGACAGGTCTCAGCCCCAGCATTTT
V gene: TRBV3-1/TRBV3-2; clone size: NA; D gene: NA; J gene: TRBJ1-6; CDR3 protein: CASSQGRGPPLHF; CDR3 DNA: TGTGCCAGCAGCCAAGGGAGGGGCCCACCCCTCCACTTT
V gene: TRBV5-1; clone size: NA; D gene: TRBD1; J gene: TRBJ2-1; CDR3 protein: CASSYGTGVEQFF; CDR3 DNA: TGCGCCAGCAGCTACGGGACAGGGGTTGAGCAGTTCTTC
V gene: TRBV13; clone size: NA; D gene: NA; J gene: TRBJ1-4; CDR3 protein: CASSLGGGVTNEKLFF; CDR3 DNA: TGTGCCAGCAGCCTTGGCGGTGGGGTGACTAATGAAAAACTGTTTTTT
V gene: TRBV18; clone size: few; D gene: TRBD1; J gene: TRBJ2-7; CDR3 protein: CASSLDRIATGEQYF; CDR3 DNA: TGTGCCAGCTCGCTGGACAGGATAGCTACGGGGGAGCAGTACTTC
V gene: TRBV7-2; clone size: NA; D gene: TRBD2; J gene: TRBJ2-7; CDR3 protein: CASSLEATGGRNYEQYF; CDR3 DNA: TGTGCCAGCAGCTTAGAGGCGACGGGAGGACGGAACTACGAGCAGTACTTC
V gene: TRBV4-3; clone size: NA; D gene: NA; J gene: TRBJ1-2; CDR3 protein: CASSLNPNKGYTF; CDR3 DNA: TGCGCCAGCAGCCTCAACCCTAACAAGGGCTACACCTTC
V gene: TRBV7-2; clone size: NA; D gene: TRBD1; J gene: TRBJ2-2; CDR3 protein: CASSSTGATVGELFF; CDR3 DNA: TGTGCCAGCAGTTCCACAGGGGCGACGGTCGGGGAGCTGTTTTTT
V gene: TRBV25-1; clone size: NA; D gene: NA; J gene: TRBJ1-2; CDR3 protein: CASSEYGGNGYTF; CDR3 DNA: TGTGCCAGCAGTGAATATGGAGGGAACGGCTACACCTTC
V gene: TRBV18; clone size: NA; D gene: NA; J gene: TRBJ1-3; CDR3 protein: CASSRLQHDGNTIYF; CDR3 DNA: TGTGCCAGCTCACGTTTGCAGCACGATGGAAACACCATATATTTT
V gene: TRBV7-9; clone size: NA; D gene: NA; J gene: TRBJ1-1; CDR3 protein: CASSQITSGAAFF; CDR3 DNA: TGTGCCAGCAGCCAGATTACGTCAGGGGCGGCTTTCTTT
V gene: TRBV5-8; clone size: NA; D gene: NA; J gene: TRBJ1-2; CDR3 protein: CASSLEGHGYTF; CDR3 DNA: TGTGCCAGCAGCTTGGAGGGCCATGGCTACACCTTC
V gene: TRBV15; clone size: few; D gene: NA; J gene: TRBJ1-6; CDR3 protein: CATSRGMSSYNSPLHF; CDR3 DNA: TGTGCCACCAGCAGAGGGATGAGCTCCTATAATTCACCCCTCCACTTT
V gene: TRBV5-8; clone size: once; D gene: NA; J gene: TRBJ1-1; CDR3 protein: CASSPLDKASTEAFF; CDR3 DNA: TGTGCCAGCAGCCCCCTGGACAAGGCTAGTACTGAAGCTTTCTTT
V gene: TRBV19; clone size: NA; D gene: NA; J gene: TRBJ2-7; CDR3 protein: CASSIGGRLKTYEQYF; CDR3 DNA: TGTGCCAGTAGTATAGGAGGGCGGTTAAAGACCTACGAGCAGTACTTC
V gene: TRBV9; clone size: NA; D gene: TRBD1; J gene: TRBJ1-6; CDR3 protein: CASSNTGDEGSPLHF; CDR3 DNA: TGTGCCAGCAGCAACACAGGGGATGAGGGTTCACCCCTCCACTTT
V gene: TRBV7-9; clone size: NA; D gene: TRBD1; J gene: TRBJ2-1; CDR3 protein: CASSSLRGHEQFF; CDR3 DNA: TGTGCCAGCAGCTCCCTAAGGGGGCATGAGCAGTTCTTC
V gene: TRBV11-2; clone size: once; D gene: NA; J gene: TRBJ2-3; CDR3 protein: CASSLDSVTGFTDTQYF; CDR3 DNA: TGTGCCAGCAGCTTAGACTCGGTCACGGGTTTCACAGATACGCAGTATTTT
V gene: TRBV5-4; clone size: NA; D gene: NA; J gene: TRBJ2-3; CDR3 protein: CASSLDGDGTDTQYF; CDR3 DNA: TGTGCCAGCAGCTTGGATGGTGACGGCACAGATACGCAGTATTTT
V gene: TRBV2; clone size: NA; D gene: NA; J gene: TRBJ2-7; CDR3 protein: CASSVGGNEYF; CDR3 DNA: TGTGCCAGCAGTGTCGGTGGAAATGAGTACTTC
V gene: TRBV7-2; clone size: NA; D gene: TRBD2; J gene: TRBJ2-3; CDR3 protein: CASSLGSGRTSDTQYF; CDR3 DNA: TGTGCCAGCAGCTTAGGGAGCGGGAGGACCTCAGATACGCAGTATTTT
V gene: TRBV10-3; clone size: once; D gene: TRBD1; J gene: TRBJ2-3; CDR3 protein: CAITPDRFRTDTQYF; CDR3 DNA: TGTGCCATCACCCCGGACAGGTTCCGCACAGATACGCAGTATTTT
V gene: TRBV4-1; clone size: NA; D gene: TRBD1; J gene: TRBJ2-4; CDR3 protein: CASSQGTDRALNIQYF; CDR3 DNA: TGCGCCAGCAGCCAAGGAACGGACAGGGCGTTGAACATTCAGTACTTC
V gene: TRBV5-1; clone size: NA; D gene: NA; J gene: TRBJ1-6; CDR3 protein: CASSLPGRENSPLHF; CDR3 DNA: TGCGCCAGCAGCTTGCCTGGACGGGAAAATTCACCCCTCCACTTT
V gene: TRBV15; clone size: NA; D gene: TRBD1; J gene: TRBJ1-2; CDR3 protein: CATSRDGGQGLVVDGYTF; CDR3 DNA: TGTGCCACCAGCAGAGATGGGGGACAGGGGCTAGTAGTGGATGGCTACACCTTC
V gene: TRBV10-3; clone size: NA; D gene: NA; J gene: TRBJ2-1; CDR3 protein: CAISPRVHDNEQFF; CDR3 DNA: TGTGCCATCAGCCCAAGGGTCCATGACAATGAGCAGTTCTTC
V gene: TRBV9; clone size: NA; D gene: NA; J gene: TRBJ1-3; CDR3 protein: CASSAHPRDSGNTIYF; CDR3 DNA: TGTGCCAGCAGCGCCCACCCCCGGGACTCTGGAAACACCATATATTTT
V gene: TRBV5-1; clone size: NA; D gene: NA; J gene: TRBJ2-2; CDR3 protein: CASSSAPPDGYNGELFF; CDR3 DNA: TGCGCCAGCAGCTCCGCCCCCCCGGACGGGTACAATGGGGAGCTGTTTTTT
V gene: TRBV9; clone size: NA; D gene: NA; J gene: TRBJ1-1; CDR3 protein: CASSVGGGTLEAFF; CDR3 DNA: TGTGCCAGCAGCGTAGGGGGCGGCACCCTTGAAGCTTTCTTT
V gene: TRBV28; clone size: NA; D gene: TRBD1; J gene: TRBJ1-5; CDR3 protein: CASSDNRGLQPQHF; CDR3 DNA: TGTGCCAGCAGTGACAACAGGGGGCTGCAGCCCCAGCATTTT
V gene: TRBV6-4; clone size: NA; D gene: TRBD2; J gene: TRBJ2-2; CDR3 protein: CASRLAVNTGELFF; CDR3 DNA: TGTGCCAGCAGACTAGCGGTAAACACCGGGGAGCTGTTTTTT
V gene: TRBV5-5; clone size: NA; D gene: NA; J gene: TRBJ2-7; CDR3 protein: CASSLERSGAIYEQYF; CDR3 DNA: TGTGCCAGCAGCTTGGAGAGGAGCGGAGCAATCTACGAGCAGTACTTC
V gene: TRBV24-1; clone size: NA; D gene: NA; J gene: TRBJ2-1; CDR3 protein: CATSDLPSRVHEQFF; CDR3 DNA: TGTGCCACCAGTGATTTGCCGAGCAGGGTCCATGAGCAGTTCTTC
V gene: TRBV9; clone size: NA; D gene: NA; J gene: TRBJ2-5; CDR3 protein: CASSQPKERPQETQYF; CDR3 DNA: TGTGCCAGCAGCCAGCCGAAGGAGCGGCCCCAAGAGACCCAGTACTTC
V gene: TRBV5-4; clone size: NA; D gene: TRBD1; J gene: TRBJ2-1; CDR3 protein: CASSSAGGARLSNEQFF; CDR3 DNA: TGTGCCAGCAGCTCGGCAGGGGGCGCCCGACTAAGCAATGAGCAGTTCTTC
V gene: TRBV7-6; clone size: NA; D gene: NA; J gene: TRBJ1-2; CDR3 protein: CASSPPLGDALYGYTF; CDR3 DNA: TGTGCCAGCAGCCCCCCGCTTGGAGACGCGTTGTATGGCTACACCTTC
V gene: TRBV5-8; clone size: NA; D gene: NA; J gene: TRBJ1-6; CDR3 protein: CASSSRVFENSPLHF; CDR3 DNA: TGTGCCAGCAGCTCGCGGGTTTTTGAGAATTCACCCCTCCACTTT
V gene: TRBV6-5; clone size: NA; D gene: NA; J gene: TRBJ1-1; CDR3 protein: CASSYHSDRNTEAFF; CDR3 DNA: TGTGCCAGCAGTTACCACTCGGACAGAAACACTGAAGCTTTCTTT
V gene: TRBV5-8; clone size: NA; D gene: NA; J gene: TRBJ1-2; CDR3 protein: CASSRGAGLNYGYTF; CDR3 DNA: TGTGCCAGCAGCCGGGGGGCAGGGCTAAATTATGGCTACACCTTC